This T cell receptor (beta chain) was recovered during a study of cytomegalovirus exposure and HLA in healthy donors. Study overall: Within the Caucasian-associated ancestry cluster were around 81% of the roughly 430 genotyped donors. Study-wide findings and caveats: Most TCR sequences proved rare, with some public TCRs found in many donors.

Concerning this clone itself: The antigen is unknown.

Germline CDR1 reads MNHNS; CDR2 reads SASEGT. Between the trimmed V and J ends, which lost 7 bases and 1 base, there was a span of 16 bases. The CDR3 is 15 amino acids. PCR involved 60 Vbeta and 13 Jbeta primers. Using immunoSEQ multiplex PCR, the repertoire was profiled, and TCRdb retains in-frame clones only, with some absent. The sample yields approximately 120,000 clones, 74% seen once. The rearrangement links TRBV6-1 to TRBJ1-1; D remains ambiguous. The sequence was collected from a woman aged 50 to 65 in good health and CMV-seropositive. The sample was PBMCs. In DNA, the CDR3 is TGTGCCAGCACCCTGAAGCAGGAGGGGAACACTGAAGCTTTCTTT. Protein product: CASTLKQEGNTEAFF.